The 11 T cell receptor beta chains below come from one sample, sequenced in a study of beta chain features in type 1 diabetes. Their recognized antigens are unknown. Expressed TCRB transcripts were sequenced because the entire RNA isolate underwent reverse transcription. Data came from immunoSEQ multiplex PCR; TCRdb stores just in-frame clones and leaves some out. The repertoire consists of about 170,000 clones, with 6.5% to 9.5% occurring once and the leading ten covering roughly 0.97%. Findings of the study overall: Across all four CD4+ subsets, people with type 1 diabetes showed modestly shorter TCRB CDR3s.

Material: central memory CD4+ T cells from blood. The receptor set was obtained from a woman aged 40 to 50 with type 1 diabetes.

CDR3 bases: TGTGCCAGCTCACAGGGAGAGGGCTACGAGCAGTACTTC. It encodes CASSQGEGYEQYF. This rearrangement joins TRBV18 to TRBJ2-7; D is perhaps TRBD2 (5 bases). V was clipped by 4 bases and J by 3 bases, with 10 bases between them. The germline V gene encodes CDR1 KGHSH and CDR2 LQKENI. The CDR3 covers 13 residues.

The J gene is TRBJ2-6, the V gene TRBV19; 7 bases match TRBD1. V was pared by 7 bases and J by 4 bases, with 7 bases of the junction left unmatched. Germline V gene sequence: CDR1 LNHDA, CDR2 SQIVND (reference sequence). This CDR3 has 15 residues. CDR3 region: CASTETGPGANVLTF. The CDR3 DNA is TGTGCCAGTACCGAGACAGGGCCCGGGGCCAACGTCCTGACTTTC.

This clone occurred a few times. CDR3 bases: TGTGCCAGCAGGACTCCAGGGGGTACCTACGAGCAGTACTTC. Encoded protein: CASRTPGGTYEQYF. The chain couples TRBV28 to TRBJ2-7, with 7 bases lining up with TRBD1. CDR3 length: 14 residues. Germline V CDR1 and CDR2: MDHEN, SYDVKM. V dropped 6 bases and J dropped 2; count of bases not matched to a gene: 7.

The chain links TRBV30 to TRBJ1-4, with 9 positions matching TRBD1. In germline, CDR1 is GTSNPN, CDR2 SVGIG (reference sequence). V gave up 5 bases and J gave up 8 bases; unmatched junction bases: 9. CDR3 size: 14 residues. CDR3 protein: CAWAQGQGGEKLFF. The CDR3 DNA is TGTGCCTGGGCCCAGGGACAGGGTGGAGAAAAACTGTTTTTT. Combining the CDR3 with reference TRBV30 and TRBJ1-4 gives the whole variable domain SQTIHQWPATLVQPVGSPLSLECTVEGTSNPNLYWYRQAAGRGLQLLFYSVGIGQISSEVPQNLSASRPQDRQFILSSKKLLLSDSGFYLCAWAQGQGGEKLFFGSGTQLSVL.

The genes are TRBV5-1 and TRBJ2-5; 7 nucleotides line up with TRBD1. Germline CDR1 and CDR2: SGHRS and YFSETQ. The length of the CDR3 is 16 residues. J gave up 5 bases and V 0 bases, and 10 bases lay outside the gene matches. This CDR3 is CASSLALTGSGETQYF. For the CDR3, the DNA is TGCGCCAGCAGCTTGGCGCTGACAGGGTCCGGGGAGACCCAGTACTTC.

This clone has just a few counts. Other DNA variants within this sample encode the same CDR3. The chain employs TRBV7-2 and TRBJ1-1, with a tentative D call TRBD1 (5 bases). Germline values: CDR1 SGHTA, CDR2 FQGNSA. The CDR3 totals 13 residues. V was pared by 2 bases and J by 1 base, with 5 bases between. CDR3 bases: TGTGCCAGCAGCTTACAGGGGAACACTGAAGCTTTCTTT. This codes for CASSLQGNTEAFF. The whole variable domain, filled in from reference TRBV7-2 and TRBJ1-1, reads GAGVSQSPSNKVTEKGKDVELRCDPISGHTALYWYRQSLGQGLEFLIYFQGNSAPDKSGLPSDRFSAERTGGSVSTLTIQRTQQEDSAVYLCASSLQGNTEAFFGQGTRLTVV.

CDR3: CASSSPHEQMNSPLHF. CDR3 in DNA: TGTGCCAGCAGCTCGCCCCATGAGCAAATGAATTCACCCCTCCACTTT. The chain employs TRBV5-6 and TRBJ1-6, with D unclear. The germline V gene has CDR1 SGHDT and CDR2 YYEEEE. This CDR3 region has 16 residues. V gave up 3 bases and J gave up 7 bases, with 17 bases separating them.

V usage is TRBV5-1 and J usage is TRBJ2-2, with D perhaps TRBD1 (6 bases). CDR1 is SGHRS and CDR2 is YFSETQ in the germline V gene. V dropped 6 bases and J dropped 1 base, with 13 bases sitting between them. This CDR3 comprises 15 residues. CDR3 loop: CASTDQTGNTGELFF. The DNA of the CDR3 is TGCGCCAGCACCGACCAGACAGGGAACACCGGGGAGCTGTTTTTT.

V is TRBV7-2 and J is TRBJ1-5, with TRBD1 matching 7 bases. With 5 bases clipped from V and 7 bases from J, the junction kept 5 bases outside the gene matches. The length of the CDR3 is 13 residues. CDR1 and CDR2 from the germline V gene are SGHTA and FQGNSA. CDR3 in DNA: TGTGCCAGCAGCGACAGGGTGGGACAGCCCCAGCATTTT. Its protein product is CASSDRVGQPQHF.

The V and J genes are TRBV29-1 and TRBJ1-5; D is ambiguous. Germline CDR1 and CDR2: SQVTM and ANQGSEA. This CDR3 has 13 amino acids. Trimming pared 4 bases from V and 6 bases from J, leaving 13 bases between. The CDR3 loop reads CSVGPNSGQPQHF. The CDR3 DNA reads as TGCAGCGTTGGCCCGAATTCGGGTCAGCCCCAGCATTTT.

This clone was found a few times. The rearrangement joins TRBV2 to TRBJ1-1, with D unresolved. V was trimmed by 8 bases and J by 2 bases, leaving 12 bases between them. This CDR3 contains 13 residues. Germline V gene data show CDR1 as SNHLY and CDR2 as FYNNEI. CDR3 region: CASGFIANTEAFF. CDR3 DNA: TGTGCCAGCGGCTTCATTGCCAACACTGAAGCTTTCTTT.